This is a list of T cell receptor beta chains from one sample in a study of blood T cells in healthy people across ages. A single record per CDR3 protein comes from TCRdb applying MiXCR to the 5' RACE reads. Of approximately 1,700,000 distinct CDR3 sequences detected, more than 35% appear once; the ten largest clones hold approximately 22%. The sequencing input was blood. These receptors were obtained from a human donor in good health. The CDR3 runs from the conserved cysteine through the conserved F or W. The D gene is left open where the match is weak. Clone size, where shown, is once, few, many, or a class for clones that have expanded.

clone size	V gene	J gene	D gene	CDR3 protein	CDR3 DNA
few	TRBV27	TRBJ2-1	NA	CASSLGPGAGAFYNEQFF	TGTGCCAGCAGTTTAGGTCCCGGGGCGGGCGCTTTCTACAATGAGCAGTTCTTC
medium-sized	TRBV15	TRBJ2-7	NA	CATSRDPGDSSYEQYF	TGTGCCACCAGCAGAGATCCGGGGGACAGCTCCTACGAGCAGTACTTC
NA	TRBV12-3/TRBV12-4	TRBJ2-6	TRBD1	CATSTNRQGAGANVLTF	TGTGCCACCAGTACAAACAGACAGGGGGCTGGGGCCAACGTCCTGACTTTC
few	TRBV5-1	TRBJ2-6	NA	CASTHPEGSGANVLTF	TGCGCCAGCACCCATCCGGAGGGCTCTGGGGCCAACGTCCTGACTTTC
NA	TRBV7-2	TRBJ2-5	TRBD2	CASSLDPGSGRETQYF	TGTGCCAGCAGCTTAGACCCCGGGAGCGGGAGGGAGACCCAGTACTTC
NA	TRBV5-6	TRBJ1-2	NA	CASSSLRAGYGYTF	TGTGCCAGCAGTTCACTCAGGGCCGGCTATGGCTACACCTTC
few	TRBV18	TRBJ2-6	NA	CASSPPGGPYYSGANVLTF	TGTGCCAGCTCACCACCGGGGGGGCCCTACTACTCTGGGGCCAACGTCCTGACTTTC
few	TRBV28	TRBJ1-1	NA	CASTVRGMNTEAFF	TGTGCCAGCACCGTAAGGGGGATGAACACTGAAGCTTTCTTT
few	TRBV5-1	TRBJ2-7	NA	CASRGTTSSYEQYF	TGCGCCAGCAGAGGGACAACATCCTCCTACGAGCAGTACTTC
once	TRBV7-2	TRBJ1-2	NA	CASSHDNNYGYGYTF	TGTGCCAGCAGCCACGATAACAACTATGGCTATGGCTACACCTTC
once	TRBV25-1	TRBJ1-1	TRBD1	CASSDPRQGWNTEAFF	TGTGCCAGCAGTGACCCCCGACAGGGCTGGAACACTGAAGCTTTCTTT
NA	TRBV10-3	TRBJ2-6	TRBD1	CAISESGQGRGANVLTF	TGTGCCATCAGTGAGTCGGGACAGGGGCGAGGGGCCAACGTCCTGACTTTC
NA	TRBV2	TRBJ2-7	TRBD1	CASKGQYYEQYF	TGTGCCAGCAAGGGACAGTACTACGAGCAGTACTTC
NA	TRBV5-1	TRBJ2-7	NA	CASSLGRLDSVYEQYF	TGCGCCAGCAGCTTGGGGCGTCTCGACAGCGTCTACGAGCAGTACTTC
NA	TRBV4-1	TRBJ2-3	NA	CASSQLRVGAEADTQYF	TGCGCCAGCAGCCAACTACGCGTTGGGGCTGAAGCAGATACGCAGTATTTT